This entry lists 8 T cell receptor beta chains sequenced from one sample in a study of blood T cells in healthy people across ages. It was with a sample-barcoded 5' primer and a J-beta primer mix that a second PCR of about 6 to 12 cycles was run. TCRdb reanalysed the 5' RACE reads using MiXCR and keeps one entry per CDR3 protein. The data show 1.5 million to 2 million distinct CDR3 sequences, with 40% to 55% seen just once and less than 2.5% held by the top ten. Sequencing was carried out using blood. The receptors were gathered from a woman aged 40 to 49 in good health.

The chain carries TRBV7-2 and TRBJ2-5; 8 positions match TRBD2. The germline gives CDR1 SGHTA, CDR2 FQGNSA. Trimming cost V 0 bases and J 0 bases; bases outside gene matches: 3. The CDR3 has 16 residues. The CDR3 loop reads CASSLAYGGDQETQYF. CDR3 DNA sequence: TGTGCCAGCAGCTTAGCTTACGGGGGGGACCAAGAGACCCAGTACTTC.

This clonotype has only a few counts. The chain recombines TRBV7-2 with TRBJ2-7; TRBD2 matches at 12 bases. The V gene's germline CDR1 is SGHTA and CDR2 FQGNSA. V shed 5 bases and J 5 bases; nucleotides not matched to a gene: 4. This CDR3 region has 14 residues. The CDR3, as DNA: TGTGCCAGCAGCCCAAGGACTAGCGGGGACGAGCAGTACTTC. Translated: CASSPRTSGDEQYF.

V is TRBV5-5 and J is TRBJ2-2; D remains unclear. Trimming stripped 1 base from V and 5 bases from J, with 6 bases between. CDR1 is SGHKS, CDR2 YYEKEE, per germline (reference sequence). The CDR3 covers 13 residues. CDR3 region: CASSLLFTGELFF. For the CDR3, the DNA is TGTGCCAGCAGCTTGCTCTTTACCGGGGAGCTGTTTTTT.

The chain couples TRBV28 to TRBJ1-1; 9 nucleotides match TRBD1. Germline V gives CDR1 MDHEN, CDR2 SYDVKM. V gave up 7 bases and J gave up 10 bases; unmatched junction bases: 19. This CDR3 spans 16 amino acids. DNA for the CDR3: TGTGCCAGCAAAGATTCCCCGGGACAGGGTTTCGGGGGAGCTTTCTTT. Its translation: CASKDSPGQGFGGAFF.

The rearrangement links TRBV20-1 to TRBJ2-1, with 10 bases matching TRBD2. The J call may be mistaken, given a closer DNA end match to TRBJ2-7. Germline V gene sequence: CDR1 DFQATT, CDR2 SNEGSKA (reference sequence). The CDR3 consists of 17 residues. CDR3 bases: TGCAGTGCTAGTGGAGCGGGGGGGAGTAGCTCCTACAATGAGCAGTACTTC. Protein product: CSASGAGGSSSYNEQYF.

In DNA, the CDR3 is TGCGCCAGCAGCCATACAGGGAACCAGTACTTC. Translation: CASSHTGNQYF. The chain carries TRBV5-1 and TRBJ2-5; maybe TRBD1 (6 bases). This CDR3 has 11 amino acids. The germline gives CDR1 SGHRS, CDR2 YFSETQ. V gave up 4 bases and J gave up 10 bases, with 11 bases separating them. Full variable domain (rest looked up from reference TRBV5-1 and TRBJ2-5): KAGVTQTPRYLIKTRGQQVTLSCSPISGHRSVSWYQQTPGQGLQFLFEYFSETQRNKGNFPGRFSGRQFSNSRSEMNVSTLELGDSALYLCASSHTGNQYFGPGTRLLVL.

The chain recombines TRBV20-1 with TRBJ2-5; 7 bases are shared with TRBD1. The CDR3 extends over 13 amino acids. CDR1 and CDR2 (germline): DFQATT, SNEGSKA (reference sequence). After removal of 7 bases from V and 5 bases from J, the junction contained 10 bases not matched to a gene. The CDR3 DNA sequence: TGCAGTGTAGAGGGACAGCTCGGGGAGACCCAGTACTTC. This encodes CSVEGQLGETQYF.

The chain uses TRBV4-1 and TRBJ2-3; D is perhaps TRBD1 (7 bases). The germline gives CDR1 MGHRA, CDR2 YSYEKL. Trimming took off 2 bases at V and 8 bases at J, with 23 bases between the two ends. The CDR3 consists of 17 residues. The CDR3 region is CASSQTGRGGSAGTQYF. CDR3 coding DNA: TGCGCCAGCAGCCAAACCGGGAGAGGGGGCTCGGCGGGTACGCAGTATTTT.